The 26 T cell receptor beta chains below come from one sample, sequenced in a study of CD8+ T cells in alopecia areata. Following extraction, RNA underwent reverse transcription to cDNA, which served as the sequencing template. This table comes from immunoSEQ multiplex PCR, and its TCRdb copy is limited to in-frame clones, with some not included. The sample shows over 250,000 clones, none of them appearing just once. Combined cutaneous lymph node cells underwent sorting by CD4, CD8alpha, NKG2D, NKG2ACE and additional markers. The source material was CD4+ T cells sorted from a lymph node. Receptors were obtained from a C3H/HeJ mouse with alopecia areata. This mouse strain has H2-k as its MHC haplotype.

Turning to this clone: These gene names are mouse names. The CDR3: CTCSRDRGDNSPLYF. The CDR3 bases that were read are TGCACCTGCAGTAGGGACAGGGGGGATAATTCGCCC. This chain uses TRBV1 with TRBJ1-6, with 11 positions matching TRBD1. Coverage ceases 3 residues before the CDR3 finishes, and the germline J gene fills in the end. TRBJ1-6 is assigned to the ORF class and has an uncertain function. The germline V gene has CDR1 NSQYPW and CDR2 LRSPGD (reference sequence). This CDR3 has 15 residues. The V gene end was trimmed by 5 bases and the J gene end by 5 bases; junction bases not matched to a gene: 2.

A note on this clone: Each gene name is a mouse one. The sequence runs out 4 residues before the end of the CDR3; the remainder is reconstructed from the germline J gene. Other DNA sequences in this sample translate to the same CDR3. The rearrangement joins TRBV5 to TRBJ2-5; 7 bases line up with TRBD2. The CDR3 extends over 14 amino acids. The V gene's germline CDR1 is LGHNA and CDR2 YNLKQL (reference sequence). V dropped 4 bases and J dropped 2; count of bases not matched to a gene: 3. The sequenced part of the CDR3 DNA is TGTGCCAGCAGCCCCGGGGGGGTCCAAGAC. This translates into CASSPGGVQD. The full CDR3 protein is CASSPGGVQDTQYF.

Concerning this clone itself: Germline and genes: mouse. The read terminates 4 residues ahead of where the CDR3 ends, so the germline J gene completes it. Other DNA sequences in this specimen translate into the identical CDR3. V gene TRBV5 combines with J gene TRBJ2-1; 7 bases fit TRBD1. The CDR3 is made up of 14 amino acids. Germline V gives CDR1 LGHNA, CDR2 YNLKQL (reference sequence). V lost 3 bases, J lost 1 base, and 0 bases stayed unmatched. The CDR3 bases that were read are TGTGCCAGCAGCCAGGACAGGAACTATGCT. This sequence encodes CASSQDRNYA. In full, the CDR3 is CASSQDRNYAEQFF.

As regards this clone: Each gene name is a mouse one. The read terminates 4 residues ahead of where the CDR3 ends, so the germline J gene completes it. The chain recombines TRBV31 with TRBJ1-2; 8 bases align to TRBD1. The germline gives CDR1 GKSSPN, CDR2 SITVG. The CDR3 is 14 residues long. V trimming: 3 bases; J trimming: 2 bases; junction bases outside the gene matches: 5. The CDR3 protein is CAWSPTGGNSDYTF. Incomplete CDR3 DNA: TGTGCCTGGAGCCCCACAGGGGGGAACTCC.

This clone was found a few times. Here the gene names and germline are mouse. The sequence runs out 4 residues before the end of the CDR3; the remainder is reconstructed from the germline J gene. Other DNA sequences in this specimen translate into the identical CDR3. This sequence joins TRBV1 and TRBJ2-5; D is possibly TRBD1 (6 bases). This CDR3 has 14 residues. V lost 1 base and J 2 bases, leaving 7 bases between the germline ends. Germline loops: CDR1 NSQYPW, CDR2 LRSPGD (reference sequence). This chain's CDR3 is CTCSAGRGQDTQYF. Incomplete CDR3 DNA: TGCACCTGCAGTGCAGGCAGGGGCCAAGAC.

Concerning this clone itself: Here the gene names and germline are mouse. The read finishes 4 residues shy of the CDR3 end, and the germline J gene is used to complete it. The chain recombines TRBV1 with TRBJ1-1; possibly TRBD1 for D (5 bases). The CDR3 spans 12 residues. Germline CDR1 NSQYPW, CDR2 LRSPGD (reference sequence). The CDR3 sequence is CTCSPDRTEVFF. The sequenced part of the CDR3 DNA is TGCACCTGCAGCCCTGACAGAACA.

With regard to this clone: Gene and germline names: mouse. The read ends 4 residues early relative to the CDR3; the germline J gene fills the gap. The V gene is TRBV13-2, the J gene TRBJ2-7, with D possibly being TRBD2 (5 bases). CDR3 size: 13 residues. Germline CDR1 NNHNN, CDR2 SYGAGS (reference sequence). The part of the CDR3 DNA that was read is TGTGCCAGCGGTGAGGGCTGGGAATAT. It specifies CASGEGWEY. The entire CDR3 reads CASGEGWEYEQYF.

A word on this clone: All gene names here are mouse names. The sequenced fragment ends 4 residues before the CDR3 boundary, so the rest is inferred from the germline J gene. The V and J genes are TRBV1 and TRBJ1-1; unclear D gene. This CDR3 is built from 13 residues. Germline V gene sequence: CDR1 NSQYPW, CDR2 LRSPGD (reference sequence). This CDR3 is CTCSADRTSEVFF. The sequenced CDR3 bases are TGCACCTGCAGTGCAGATCGAACATCA.

This clone appeared a few times. The germline and genes are mouse ones. The read gets to within 4 residues of the CDR3 end, and the germline J gene fills in the rest. This chain connects TRBV5 to TRBJ2-2; unclear D gene. The germline CDR1 and CDR2 sequences are LGHNA and YNLKQL (reference sequence). Trimming removed 1 base at V and 0 bases at J, with 9 bases between. The CDR3 runs to 16 residues. The CDR3 protein is CASSQAPESNTGQLYF. The CDR3 bases that were read are TGTGCCAGCAGCCAAGCGCCAGAATCAAACACCGGG.

On this clone itself: Mouse germline and gene names are used. The CDR3 end lies 4 residues beyond the end of the read and is filled in from the germline J gene. The chain joins TRBV1 to TRBJ2-7; D is perhaps TRBD1 (5 bases). The CDR3 has 13 amino acids. Germline V lookup: CDR1 NSQYPW, CDR2 LRSPGD (reference sequence). The CDR3 DNA, read in part, is TGCACCTGCAGTGGGCTTCAGGGTTAT. Translation: CTCSGLQGY. The complete CDR3 protein is CTCSGLQGYEQYF.

As regards this clone: Gene names are mouse gene names. The read stops 4 residues short of the end of the CDR3; the missing end is completed from the germline J gene. This specimen includes other DNA sequences encoding the same CDR3. The chain couples TRBV5 to TRBJ2-3; D may be TRBD2 (7 bases). The ends were cut back, 4 bases at V and 4 bases at J, with 12 bases in the middle. Germline CDR1 and CDR2: LGHNA and YNLKQL (reference sequence). The CDR3 runs to 14 residues. CDR3 DNA (partial): TGTGCCAGCAGCCCCCTTGGGGGGCCAGAA. It translates to CASSPLGGPE. The whole CDR3 region reads CASSPLGGPETLYF.

This clone was seen a handful of times. These gene names are mouse names. The read ends 4 residues early relative to the CDR3; the germline J gene fills the gap. This chain links TRBV13-2 with TRBJ2-1, with D possibly TRBD1 on 5 matching bases. Trimming removed 0 bases from V and 2 bases from J, with 12 bases in between. This CDR3 is built from 16 residues. Germline assignment: CDR1 NNHNN and CDR2 SYGAGS (reference sequence). The CDR3 is CASGDAGQGHYAEQFF. The covered CDR3 bases are TGTGCCAGCGGTGATGCAGGGCAGGGCCACTATGCT.

On this clone: Genes and germline come from the mouse. The CDR3 end falls 4 residues outside the read, so it is completed with the germline J gene. The chain links TRBV1 to TRBJ2-5, with 9 bases matching TRBD1. The CDR3 runs 14 residues. Germline V gene lookup returns CDR1 NSQYPW and CDR2 LRSPGD (reference sequence). The CDR3 DNA, read in part, is TGCACCTGCAGTCCCGGGACAGGGACAGAC. This sequence encodes CTCSPGTGTD. The whole CDR3 protein reads CTCSPGTGTDTQYF.

This clone was detected only a few times. The gene symbols are mouse symbols. The sequenced fragment ends 4 residues before the CDR3 boundary, so the rest is inferred from the germline J gene. V and J are TRBV1 and TRBJ2-2, with 9 nucleotides matching TRBD2. This CDR3 has 17 residues. CDR1 NSQYPW and CDR2 LRSPGD come from the germline V gene (reference sequence). The ends lost 3 bases at V and 0 bases at J; junction bases unmatched: 5. The CDR3 spells CTCSAPDWGSNTGQLYF. CDR3 DNA (partial): TGCACCTGCAGTGCCCCCGACTGGGGGTCAAACACCGGG.

This clone showed up just a few times. Gene names are the mouse ones. Read coverage stops 4 residues before the CDR3 terminus; the germline J gene supplies the remainder. The same CDR3 arises from other DNA sequences in this sample as well. The J gene is TRBJ2-1, the V gene TRBV5; D may be TRBD1 (6 bases). This CDR3 contains 14 residues. V was pared by 3 bases and J by 1 base, with 7 bases between. Germline values: CDR1 LGHNA, CDR2 YNLKQL (reference sequence). The sequenced part of the CDR3 DNA is TGTGCCAGCAGCCAGAGGGGGAACTATGCT. Its translation: CASSQRGNYA. The complete CDR3 sequence is CASSQRGNYAEQFF.

This clone has only a few counts. Gene names denote mouse genes. The observed sequence ends 4 residues before the CDR3 terminus, with the missing tail filled in from the germline J gene. The chain links TRBV13-3 to TRBJ2-1; TRBD2 matches at 10 bases. The CDR3 runs 14 residues. Germline lookup yields CDR1 NNHDY and CDR2 SYVADS. The V segment lost 5 bases and the J segment 3 bases; nucleotides outside the gene matches: 2. The covered CDR3 bases are TGTGCCAGCAGGACTGGGGGGACCTATGCT. This gives the protein CASRTGGTYA. The whole CDR3 protein reads CASRTGGTYAEQFF.

This clone appeared a few times. The germline and genes are mouse ones. The observed sequence ends 4 residues before the CDR3 terminus, with the missing tail filled in from the germline J gene. The chain uses TRBV14 and TRBJ2-3, with D unclear. Germline CDR1 is SGHDT and CDR2 is FRDEAV. The V end lost 0 bases, the J end lost 0 bases, and 8 bases lay between the germline ends. The CDR3 contains 15 residues. CDR3 in amino acids: CASSFSRTSAETLYF. The CDR3 bases that were read are TGTGCCAGCAGTTTCTCGCGAACTAGTGCAGAA.

This clone was seen only a few times. A read error may explain this, as a much larger clone is one base away. Gene names and germline refer to mouse. Coverage ceases 4 residues before the CDR3 finishes, and the germline J gene fills in the end. This CDR3 is also generated by other DNA sequences in the sample. The chain is built from TRBV19 and TRBJ2-1; 11 bases are shared with TRBD2. Germline CDR1 FNHDT, CDR2 SITEND (reference sequence). The CDR3 totals 14 residues. J lost 3 bases, V lost 5 bases, and 1 base had no gene match. CDR3 DNA (partial): TGTGCCAGCAGAGACTGGGGGGGCTATGCT. This sequence encodes CASRDWGGYA. The CDR3 in its entirety is CASRDWGGYAEQFF.

This clone occurred many times. The genes and germline here are from mouse. The read gets to within 4 residues of the CDR3 end, and the germline J gene fills in the rest. The same CDR3 also results from other DNA sequences found in this sample. This rearrangement joins TRBV14 to TRBJ1-2, with D maybe TRBD1 (6 bases). Germline CDR1 and CDR2: SGHDT and FRDEAV. CDR3 length: 14 amino acids. V was clipped by 2 bases and J by 0 bases, with 8 bases between them. The sequenced CDR3 bases are TGTGCCAGCAGTTTAGGGACAACAAACTCC. This sequence encodes CASSLGTTNS. In full, the CDR3 reads CASSLGTTNSDYTF.

This clone was picked up a small number of times. Gene labels here are mouse ones. From the germline J gene comes the end of the CDR3, since the read stops 4 residues before it. The J gene is TRBJ2-5, the V gene TRBV31; TRBD1 aligns across 9 bases. Per the germline V gene, CDR1 is GKSSPN and CDR2 is SITVG. With 3 bases clipped from V and 2 bases from J, the junction kept 6 bases outside the gene matches. The length of the CDR3 is 15 residues. The CDR3 DNA, read in part, is TGTGCCTGGAGACCCTCGGACAGGGGCCAAGAC. Protein sequence: CAWRPSDRGQD. The entire CDR3 sequence reads CAWRPSDRGQDTQYF.

This clone came up a few times. Mouse gene names apply. The CDR3 end lies 4 residues beyond the end of the read and is filled in from the germline J gene. Other DNA sequences in this sample translate to the same CDR3. The chain couples TRBV1 to TRBJ2-7, with TRBD2 matching 8 bases. Trimming removed 3 bases from V and 3 bases from J; junction bases left unmatched: 1. This CDR3 has 13 amino acids. CDR1 and CDR2 from the germline V gene are NSQYPW and LRSPGD (reference sequence). The sequenced CDR3 bases are TGCACCTGCAGTGCTGGGGGGGTCTAT. Translating gives CTCSAGGVY. The CDR3 reads in full as CTCSAGGVYEQYF.

For this clone: Germline and genes here are mouse. The CDR3 extends 4 residues past the end of the read, so its final part is completed from the germline J gene. The chain has TRBV31 and TRBJ2-5; 8 nucleotides align to TRBD1. Per germline, CDR1 GKSSPN and CDR2 SITVG. The CDR3 runs 13 residues. The part of the CDR3 DNA that was read is TGTGCCTGGAGGGCCCAGGGGGCAGAC. It specifies CAWRAQGAD. The CDR3, in full, reads CAWRAQGADTQYF.

Concerning this clone itself: The gene symbols are mouse symbols. The read falls 4 residues short of the CDR3 end, and the missing part is taken from the germline J gene. The sample has other DNA sequences that encode this CDR3 too. The rearrangement uses TRBV13-2 and TRBJ2-3, with 9 bases aligning to TRBD1. CDR1 and CDR2 from the germline V gene are NNHNN and SYGAGS (reference sequence). The CDR3 is 15 residues long. V dropped 5 bases and J dropped 0; count of bases not matched to a gene: 4. The CDR3 here is CASGDRGSSAETLYF. The sequenced CDR3 bases are TGTGCCAGCGGCGACAGGGGGTCTAGTGCAGAA.

Worth noting for this clone: Gene names and germline refer to mouse. The CDR3 end lies 4 residues beyond the end of the read and is filled in from the germline J gene. The J gene is TRBJ2-1, the V gene TRBV14, with D unclear. The CDR3 runs to 13 residues. V was trimmed by 5 bases and J by 0 bases, leaving 6 bases between them. Germline CDR1 SGHDT, CDR2 FRDEAV. The covered CDR3 bases are TGTGCCAGCAGCCCTAATAACTATGCT. Protein product: CASSPNNYA. In full, the CDR3 reads CASSPNNYAEQFF.

This clone has more than one count but fewer than ten. The gene names given are mouse names. From the germline J gene comes the end of the CDR3, since the read stops 4 residues before it. V is TRBV29 and J is TRBJ2-4; possible D gene TRBD1, 6 bases. The length of the CDR3 is 13 residues. CDR1 is MSHET and CDR2 is SYDVDS in the germline V gene. The V end was cut by 5 bases, the J end by 2 bases, with 8 bases between. The covered CDR3 bases are TGTGCTAGCAGTCGGACAGCTCAAAAC. Its translation: CASSRTAQN. The CDR3 as a whole reads CASSRTAQNTLYF.

This clone has just a few counts. Germline and genes here are mouse. Sequencing ends 4 residues short of the CDR3 end; the germline J gene provides the rest. The rearrangement links TRBV13-2 to TRBJ2-5; 9 bases are a match to TRBD1. The germline gives CDR1 NNHNN, CDR2 SYGAGS (reference sequence). The CDR3 loop spans 15 amino acids. The sequenced CDR3 bases are TGTGCCAGCGGTGATGCAGGGACAGGGATGGAC. Its translation: CASGDAGTGMD. In full, the CDR3 reads CASGDAGTGMDTQYF.